One sample yielded the 7 T cell receptor beta chains listed below, sequenced in a study of blood T cell repertoires in COVID-19. Some clones are missing from TCRdb's copy, which holds only in-frame ones; the method was immunoSEQ multiplex PCR. The table has around 230,000 clones, roughly nine tenths seen once. Sequenced input: peripheral blood. The receptors come from a man in his 60s who had recovered from COVID-19.

The gene calls are TRBV28 and TRBJ2-3, with D uncertain. In germline, CDR1 is MDHEN, CDR2 SYDVKM. This CDR3 is 12 amino acids long. The V gene lost 6 bases and the J gene lost 0 bases, with 4 bases spanning the gap. CDR3 region: CASRTSTDTQYF. The CDR3 DNA reads as TGTGCCAGCAGGACTAGCACAGATACGCAGTATTTT.

This chain uses TRBV7-2 with TRBJ2-5; 13 bases are shared with TRBD2. Germline V lookup: CDR1 SGHTA, CDR2 FQGNSA. CDR3 length: 15 amino acids. V lost 2 bases, J lost 7 bases, and 4 bases stayed unmatched. The CDR3 protein is CASSLTSGGGRTQYF. CDR3 nucleotides: TGTGCCAGCAGCTTAACTAGCGGGGGGGGAAGGACCCAGTACTTC.

The V gene is TRBV7-9, the J gene TRBJ2-5, with 8 bases matching TRBD1. The trim removed 5 bases at V and 5 bases at J, leaving 4 bases unmatched. The CDR3 covers 13 residues. Germline V gene sequence: CDR1 SEHNR, CDR2 FQNEAQ (reference sequence). CDR3 sequence: CASSQGAVETQYF. The CDR3 nucleotides read TGTGCCAGCAGCCAGGGGGCGGTGGAGACCCAGTACTTC.

V is TRBV6-2 or TRBV6-3 and J is TRBJ1-1, with a weak D call TRBD1 (5 bases). The V end was cut by 5 bases, the J end by 0 bases, with 13 bases between. CDR1 MNHEY and CDR2 SVGEGT come from the germline V gene. The CDR3 covers 15 residues. The CDR3 DNA sequence: TGTGCCAGCAGTAGTGGACGGGGGATGAACACTGAAGCTTTCTTT. It codes for CASSSGRGMNTEAFF.

The CDR3: CASSLGLVGAWNTGELFF. Written as DNA, the CDR3 is TGCGCCAGCAGCCTTGGGTTAGTGGGGGCTTGGAACACCGGGGAGCTGTTTTTT. The V gene is TRBV5-1, the J gene TRBJ2-2; tentatively, D is TRBD1 (6 bases). CDR3 length equals 18 residues. CDR1 is SGHRS, CDR2 YFSETQ, per germline. V was trimmed by 4 bases and J by 1 base, leaving 20 bases between them.

This rearrangement joins TRBV5-1 to TRBJ1-1, with 7 bases fitting TRBD1. Trimming cost V 4 bases and J 7 bases; bases outside gene matches: 16. This CDR3 spans 16 amino acids. From germline, CDR1 is SGHRS and CDR2 YFSETQ. The CDR3 nucleotides read TGCGCCAGCAGCCAGACGCCGGTTGGACAGGCGATTGAAGCTTTCTTT. It is translated as CASSQTPVGQAIEAFF. Full variable domain (outside the CDR3, taken from reference TRBV5-1 and TRBJ1-1): KAGVTQTPRYLIKTRGQQVTLSCSPISGHRSVSWYQQTPGQGLQFLFEYFSETQRNKGNFPGRFSGRQFSNSRSEMNVSTLELGDSALYLCASSQTPVGQAIEAFFGQGTRLTVV.

The CDR3 reads CASSLNDREDGYTF. The CDR3 nucleotides are TGTGCCAGCAGTTTAAACGACAGGGAGGATGGCTACACCTTC. This sequence joins TRBV28 and TRBJ1-2, with 7 bases lining up with TRBD1. The V gene's germline CDR1 is MDHEN and CDR2 SYDVKM. The CDR3 is made up of 14 amino acids. J lost 6 bases, V lost 2 bases, and 6 bases had no gene match.